This is a list of T cell receptor beta chains from one sample in a study of T cells after yellow fever vaccination. Each CDR3 protein is one row after TCRdb ran MiXCR on the 5' RACE reads. The top ten hold approximately 3.4% of the sample, which has about 340,000 distinct CDR3 sequences, under 15% seen once. Sequenced material: CD4+ T cells sorted from PBMCs, taken 15 days after the yellow fever booster vaccination. Receptors were obtained from a man in his late teens or twenties who received the YFV17D yellow fever vaccine. Each CDR3 is given with its conserved first and last residue. A D gene is named only where the DNA matches it firmly. Clone size is stated in some rows and not others, as once, few, many or a class when expanded.

len	abundance	v_gene	j_gene	d_gene	CDR3aa	CDR3nt
18	-	TRBV6-2/TRBV6-3	TRBJ2-3	TRBD2	CASSYSSRLAGGTDTQYF	TGTGCCAGCAGTTACTCCTCCAGACTAGCGGGGGGCACAGATACGCAGTATTTT
15	few	TRBV2	TRBJ2-4	TRBD1	CASRKQGLAKNIQYF	TGTGCCAGCAGAAAACAGGGGCTAGCCAAAAACATTCAGTACTTC
14	-	TRBV6-5	TRBJ2-7	-	CASSRTPDPYEQYF	TGTGCCAGCAGCAGGACTCCCGATCCCTACGAGCAGTACTTC
14	-	TRBV6-2/TRBV6-3	TRBJ1-5	-	CASSIPGTLQPQHF	TGTGCCAGCAGCATACCCGGTACGCTTCAGCCCCAGCATTTT
17	few	TRBV7-8	TRBJ2-3	TRBD2	CASSEVGRGASTDTQYF	TGTGCCAGCAGTGAGGTTGGGCGGGGGGCCAGCACAGATACGCAGTATTTT
13	-	TRBV5-1	TRBJ1-2	TRBD1	CASSPTGVRGYTF	TGCGCCAGCAGCCCGACAGGGGTACGTGGCTACACCTTC
14	few	TRBV5-1	TRBJ1-2	-	CASSLEATSYGYTF	TGCGCCAGCAGCTTGGAGGCCACTTCCTATGGCTACACCTTC
14	few	TRBV12-3/TRBV12-4	TRBJ2-1	-	CASSPQMADNEQFF	TGTGCCAGCAGCCCGCAAATGGCGGACAATGAGCAGTTCTTC
17	few	TRBV10-2	TRBJ1-2	-	CASSEVYGGATNYGYTF	TGCGCCAGCAGTGAGGTCTACGGGGGGGCTACTAACTATGGCTACACCTTC
13	many	TRBV7-9	TRBJ1-2	TRBD1	CASSEQGPYGYTF	TGTGCCAGCAGCGAACAGGGGCCCTATGGCTACACCTTC
16	-	TRBV9	TRBJ2-3	-	CASSPRSGRSTDTQYF	TGTGCCAGCAGCCCCCGATCTGGCAGAAGCACAGATACGCAGTATTTT
13	few	TRBV12-3/TRBV12-4	TRBJ2-5	-	CASSRGVGETQYF	TGTGCCAGCAGCCGAGGGGTAGGAGAGACCCAGTACTTC
14	many	TRBV12-3/TRBV12-4	TRBJ2-2	-	CASSLDVNTGELFF	TGTGCCAGCAGTTTAGACGTAAACACCGGGGAGCTGTTTTTT
14	many	TRBV7-3	TRBJ1-1	-	CASSLYPGITEAFF	TGTGCCAGCAGCTTATACCCTGGGATCACTGAAGCTTTCTTT
11	few	TRBV20-1	TRBJ1-2	-	CSAGWNYGYTF	TGCAGTGCTGGATGGAACTATGGCTACACCTTC
13	-	TRBV4-3	TRBJ1-5	-	CASSQDLTSPQHF	TGCGCCAGCAGCCAAGATCTAACATCGCCCCAGCATTTT
12	-	TRBV7-2	TRBJ2-1	TRBD2	CASSLERGEQFF	TGTGCCAGCAGCCTCGAGCGGGGGGAGCAGTTCTTC
16	few	TRBV4-1	TRBJ1-1	-	CASSQFTDFLNTEAFF	TGCGCCAGCAGCCAATTCACGGACTTCTTGAACACTGAAGCTTTCTTT
15	-	TRBV7-3	TRBJ2-1	-	CASRPSGANYNEQFF	TGTGCCAGCAGGCCCTCGGGGGCCAATTACAATGAGCAGTTCTTC
13	many	TRBV29-1	TRBJ1-5	TRBD1	CSVGDRVNQPQHF	TGCAGCGTTGGGGACAGGGTCAATCAGCCCCAGCATTTT
14	few	TRBV3-1	TRBJ2-5	-	CASSPPGVQETQYF	TGTGCCAGCAGCCCCCCGGGGGTCCAAGAGACCCAGTACTTC
13	few	TRBV6-5	TRBJ2-2	-	CANYGRATGELFF	TGTGCCAATTATGGGAGAGCCACCGGGGAGCTGTTTTTT
10	-	TRBV6-6	TRBJ2-1	-	CASTQREQFF	TGTGCCAGCACCCAAAGGGAGCAGTTCTTC
14	few	TRBV15	TRBJ1-2	-	CASKPGGSQYGYTF	TGTGCCAGCAAGCCCGGGGGGAGTCAGTATGGCTACACCTTC
13	many	TRBV29-1	TRBJ1-1	-	CSVEGGQNTEAFF	TGCAGCGTTGAAGGGGGCCAGAACACTGAAGCTTTCTTT
13	few	TRBV6-5	TRBJ1-2	-	CASRQGLQGGYTF	TGTGCCAGCAGACAGGGCCTCCAGGGTGGCTACACCTTC
18	-	TRBV6-5	TRBJ2-4	-	CASSYSYRVGEAKNIQYF	TGTGCCAGCAGTTACTCGTATCGGGTTGGGGAGGCCAAAAACATTCAGTACTTC
14	-	TRBV12-3/TRBV12-4	TRBJ2-2	-	CASSLQAYSGELFF	TGTGCCAGCAGTCTACAGGCGTACAGCGGGGAGCTGTTTTTT
13	few	TRBV21-1	TRBJ1-5	-	CASSRTLNQPQHF	TGTGCCAGCAGCAGGACGCTCAATCAGCCCCAGCATTTT
14	many	TRBV11-2	TRBJ1-2	-	CASSLVPGDGGYTF	TGTGCCAGCAGCTTAGTCCCAGGGGATGGTGGCTACACCTTC
13	-	TRBV10-3	TRBJ2-1	-	CAISDTEHNEQFF	TGTGCCATCAGTGATACTGAACACAATGAGCAGTTCTTC
16	-	TRBV6-2/TRBV6-3	TRBJ2-1	TRBD2	CASRRQRGNSYNEQFF	TGTGCCAGCAGACGACAGCGGGGCAACTCCTACAATGAGCAGTTCTTC
17	few	TRBV30	TRBJ2-3	TRBD2	CAWSRSSGGYCTDTQYF	TGTGCCTGGAGTAGGTCTAGCGGGGGATATTGCACAGATACGCAGTATTTT
12	few	TRBV6-6	TRBJ1-4	-	CASSEGQEKLFF	TGTGCCAGCAGTGAAGGCCAGGAAAAACTGTTTTTT
12	-	TRBV3-1	TRBJ2-7	-	CASSQDGPEQYF	TGTGCCAGCAGCCAAGATGGCCCCGAGCAGTACTTC
16	few	TRBV7-9	TRBJ2-3	-	CASSLGESLEADTQYF	TGTGCCAGCAGCTTAGGGGAAAGCCTGGAGGCAGATACGCAGTATTTT
16	-	TRBV5-1	TRBJ2-2	-	CASSPSSSANTGELFF	TGCGCCAGCAGCCCCTCAAGTAGCGCGAACACCGGGGAGCTGTTTTTT
12	-	TRBV29-1	TRBJ2-3	-	CSVAGARDTQYF	TGCAGCGTTGCAGGGGCCCGAGATACGCAGTATTTT
13	-	TRBV20-1	TRBJ2-5	-	CSATEASQETQYF	TGCAGTGCCACGGAGGCTTCTCAAGAGACCCAGTACTTC
17	few	TRBV11-2	TRBJ1-4	-	CASSVTGRYATNEKLFF	TGTGCCAGCAGCGTAACAGGGAGATATGCAACTAATGAAAAACTGTTTTTT
15	few	TRBV6-5	TRBJ1-6	TRBD1	CASSYSTGGNSPLHF	TGTGCCAGCAGTTACTCGACAGGGGGTAATTCACCCCTCCACTTT
16	few	TRBV12-3/TRBV12-4	TRBJ1-2	-	CASSLALPQGLYGYTF	TGTGCCAGCAGTTTAGCGCTCCCCCAGGGCTTATATGGCTACACCTTC
15	many	TRBV20-1	TRBJ2-3	TRBD2	CSAREGLAGTDTQYF	TGCAGTGCTAGAGAAGGTCTAGCGGGCACAGATACGCAGTATTTT
14	few	TRBV5-1	TRBJ2-5	TRBD1	CASSFPGQQETQYF	TGCGCCAGCAGCTTCCCGGGACAGCAAGAGACCCAGTACTTC
12	-	TRBV6-5	TRBJ2-7	-	CASRSRAYEQYF	TGTGCCAGCAGAAGCCGGGCCTACGAGCAGTACTTC
18	few	TRBV3-1	TRBJ2-4	-	CASSQFGGAREIANIQYF	TGTGCCAGCAGCCAATTTGGGGGGGCTCGGGAAATAGCGAACATTCAGTACTTC
15	few	TRBV5-6	TRBJ1-2	-	CASTRGGGPSYGYTF	TGTGCCAGCACCCGTGGCGGAGGACCGAGCTATGGCTACACCTTC
15	many	TRBV18	TRBJ2-1	-	CASGLRDLSYNEQFF	TGTGCCAGCGGACTTCGCGATCTCTCCTACAATGAGCAGTTCTTC